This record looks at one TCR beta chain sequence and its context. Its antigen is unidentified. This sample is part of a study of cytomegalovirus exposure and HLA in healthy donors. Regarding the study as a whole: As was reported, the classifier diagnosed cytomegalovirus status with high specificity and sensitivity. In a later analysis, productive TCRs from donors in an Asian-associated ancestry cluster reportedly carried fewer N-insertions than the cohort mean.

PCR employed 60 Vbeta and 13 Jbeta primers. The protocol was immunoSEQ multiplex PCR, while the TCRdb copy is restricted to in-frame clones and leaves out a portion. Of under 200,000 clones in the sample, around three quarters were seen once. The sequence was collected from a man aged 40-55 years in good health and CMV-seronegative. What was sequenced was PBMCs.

This CDR3 is CASSAGQALNTEAFF. CDR3 bases: TGTGCCAGCAGCGCGGGACAGGCGTTGAACACTGAAGCTTTCTTT. The rearrangement links TRBV9 to TRBJ1-1; 8 bases are shared with TRBD1. This CDR3 is built from 15 residues. Germline V gene sequence: CDR1 SGDLS, CDR2 YYNGEE. The junction had 4 bases not matched to a gene; V was cut back by 3 bases and J by 0 bases.